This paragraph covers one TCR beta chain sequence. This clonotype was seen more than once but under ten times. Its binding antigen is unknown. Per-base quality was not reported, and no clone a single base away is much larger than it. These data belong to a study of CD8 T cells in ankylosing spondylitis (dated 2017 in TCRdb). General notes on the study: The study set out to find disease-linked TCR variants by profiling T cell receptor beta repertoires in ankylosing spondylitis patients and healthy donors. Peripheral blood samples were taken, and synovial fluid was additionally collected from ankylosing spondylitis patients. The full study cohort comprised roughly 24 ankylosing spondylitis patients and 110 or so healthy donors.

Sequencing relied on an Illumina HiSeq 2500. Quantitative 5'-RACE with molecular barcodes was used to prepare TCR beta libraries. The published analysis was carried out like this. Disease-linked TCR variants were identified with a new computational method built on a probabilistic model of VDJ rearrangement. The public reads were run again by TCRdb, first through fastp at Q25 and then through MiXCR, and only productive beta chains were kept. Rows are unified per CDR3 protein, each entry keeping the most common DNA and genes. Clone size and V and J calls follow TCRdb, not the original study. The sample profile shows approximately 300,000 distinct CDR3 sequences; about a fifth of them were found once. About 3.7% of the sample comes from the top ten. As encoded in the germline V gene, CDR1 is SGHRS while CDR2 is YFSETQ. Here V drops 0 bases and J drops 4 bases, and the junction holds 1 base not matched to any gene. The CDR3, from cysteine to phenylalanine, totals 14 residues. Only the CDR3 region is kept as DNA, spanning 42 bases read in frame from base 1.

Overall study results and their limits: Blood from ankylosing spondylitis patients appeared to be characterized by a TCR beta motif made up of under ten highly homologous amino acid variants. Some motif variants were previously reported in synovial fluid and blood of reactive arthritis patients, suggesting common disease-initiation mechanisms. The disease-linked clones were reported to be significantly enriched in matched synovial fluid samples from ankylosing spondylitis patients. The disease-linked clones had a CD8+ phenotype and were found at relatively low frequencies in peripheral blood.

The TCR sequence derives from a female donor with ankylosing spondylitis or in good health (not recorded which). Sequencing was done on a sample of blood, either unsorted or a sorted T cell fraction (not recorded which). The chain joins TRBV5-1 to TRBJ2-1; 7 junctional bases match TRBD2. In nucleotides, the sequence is TGCGCCAGCAGCTTGGTGCGGGAGTACAATGAGCAGTTCTTC. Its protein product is CASSLVREYNEQFF.